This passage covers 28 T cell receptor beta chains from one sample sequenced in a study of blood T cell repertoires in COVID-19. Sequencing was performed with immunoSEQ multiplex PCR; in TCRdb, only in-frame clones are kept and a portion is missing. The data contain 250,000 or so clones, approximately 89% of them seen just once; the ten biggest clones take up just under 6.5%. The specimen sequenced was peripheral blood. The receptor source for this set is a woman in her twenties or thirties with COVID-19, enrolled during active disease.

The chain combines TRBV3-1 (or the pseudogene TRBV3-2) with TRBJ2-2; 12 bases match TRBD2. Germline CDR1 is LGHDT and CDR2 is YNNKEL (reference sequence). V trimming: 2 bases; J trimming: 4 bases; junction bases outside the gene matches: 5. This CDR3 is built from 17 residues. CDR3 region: CASSQKRTSGITGELFF. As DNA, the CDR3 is TGTGCCAGCAGCCAAAAACGGACTAGCGGGATCACCGGGGAGCTGTTTTTT.

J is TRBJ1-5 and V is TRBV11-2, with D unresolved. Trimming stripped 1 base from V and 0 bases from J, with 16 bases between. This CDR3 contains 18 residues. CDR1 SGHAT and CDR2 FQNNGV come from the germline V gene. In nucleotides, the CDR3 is TGTGCCAGCAGCTTAGCCGGGTGGGTTAATTATAGCAATCAGCCCCAGCATTTT. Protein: CASSLAGWVNYSNQPQHF. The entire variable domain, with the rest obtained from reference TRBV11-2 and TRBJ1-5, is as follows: EAGVAQSPRYKIIEKRQSVAFWCNPISGHATLYWYQQILGQGPKLLIQFQNNGVVDDSQLPKDRFSAERLKGVDSTLKIQPAKLEDSAVYLCASSLAGWVNYSNQPQHFGDGTRLSIL.

Written as DNA, the CDR3 is TGCGCCAGCAGTGAGTCGATGACGGTTCAGGGTGGCTACACCTTC. It specifies CASSESMTVQGGYTF. The V and J genes are TRBV10-2 and TRBJ1-2, with a possible D match to TRBD1 (5 bases). Germline CDR1 and CDR2: WSHSY and SAAADI. CDR3 size: 15 residues. V shed 0 bases and J shed 7 bases, with 15 bases lying between them.

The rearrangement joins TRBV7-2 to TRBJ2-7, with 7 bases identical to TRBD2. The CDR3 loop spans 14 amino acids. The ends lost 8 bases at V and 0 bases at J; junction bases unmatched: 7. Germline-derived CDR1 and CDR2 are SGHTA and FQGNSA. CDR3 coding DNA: TGTGCCAGCCGGAGACTAGCCGGCTCCTACGAGCAGTACTTC. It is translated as CASRRLAGSYEQYF.

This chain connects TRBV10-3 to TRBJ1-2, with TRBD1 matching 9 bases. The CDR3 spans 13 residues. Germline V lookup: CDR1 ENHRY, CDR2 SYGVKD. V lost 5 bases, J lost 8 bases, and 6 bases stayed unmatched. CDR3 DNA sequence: TGTGCCATCAGTACTGACAGGGGGGGAGGCTACACCTTC. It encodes CAISTDRGGGYTF.

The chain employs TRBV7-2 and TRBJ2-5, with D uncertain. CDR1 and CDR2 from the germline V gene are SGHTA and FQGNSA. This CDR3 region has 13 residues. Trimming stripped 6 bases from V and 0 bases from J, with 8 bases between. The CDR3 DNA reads TGTGCCAGCAGTTTTACGGACCAAGAGACCCAGTACTTC. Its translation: CASSFTDQETQYF.

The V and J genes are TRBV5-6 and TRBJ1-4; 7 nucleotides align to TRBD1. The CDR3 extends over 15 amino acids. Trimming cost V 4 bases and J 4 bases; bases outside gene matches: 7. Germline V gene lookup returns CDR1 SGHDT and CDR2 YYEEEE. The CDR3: CASSPGTANNEKLFF. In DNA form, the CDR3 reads TGTGCCAGCAGCCCCGGGACAGCAAATAATGAAAAACTGTTTTTT.

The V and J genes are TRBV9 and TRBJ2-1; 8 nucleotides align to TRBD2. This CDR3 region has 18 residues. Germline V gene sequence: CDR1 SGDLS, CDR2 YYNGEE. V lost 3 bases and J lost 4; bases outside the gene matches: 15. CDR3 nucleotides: TGTGCCAGCAGCGCTTATGAAGGAGCGGGAGTGAGATACAATGAGCAGTTCTTC. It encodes CASSAYEGAGVRYNEQFF.

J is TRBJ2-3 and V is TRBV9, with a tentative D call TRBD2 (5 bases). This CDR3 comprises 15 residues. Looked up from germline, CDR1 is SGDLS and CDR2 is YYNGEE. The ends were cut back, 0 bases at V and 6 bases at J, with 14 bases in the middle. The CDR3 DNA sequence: TGTGCCAGCAGCGTAGGAGGACTGCTGGGGGATACGCAGTATTTT. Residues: CASSVGGLLGDTQYF.

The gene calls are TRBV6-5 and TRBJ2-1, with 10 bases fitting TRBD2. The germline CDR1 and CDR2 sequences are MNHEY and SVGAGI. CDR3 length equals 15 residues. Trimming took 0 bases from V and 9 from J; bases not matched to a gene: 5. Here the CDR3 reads CASSYSLPSGSEQFF. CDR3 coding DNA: TGTGCCAGCAGTTACTCTTTGCCTAGCGGGAGTGAGCAGTTCTTC.

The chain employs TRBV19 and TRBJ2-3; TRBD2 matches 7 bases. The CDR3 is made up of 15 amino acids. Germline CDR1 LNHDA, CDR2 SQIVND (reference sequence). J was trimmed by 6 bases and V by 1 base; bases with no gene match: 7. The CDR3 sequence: CASSIGQFSGDTQYF. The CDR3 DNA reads TGTGCCAGTAGTATAGGACAGTTTAGCGGGGATACGCAGTATTTT.

The CDR3: CASSSRQGRLNSYEQYV. Here the CDR3 DNA reads TGTGCCAGCAGCTCCCGACAGGGTCGGCTTAACTCCTACGAGCAGTACGTC. This chain links TRBV5-6 with TRBJ2-7, with TRBD1 matching 7 bases. The CDR3 runs 17 residues. J was trimmed by 0 bases and V by 3 bases; bases with no gene match: 12. In germline, CDR1 is SGHDT, CDR2 YYEEEE.

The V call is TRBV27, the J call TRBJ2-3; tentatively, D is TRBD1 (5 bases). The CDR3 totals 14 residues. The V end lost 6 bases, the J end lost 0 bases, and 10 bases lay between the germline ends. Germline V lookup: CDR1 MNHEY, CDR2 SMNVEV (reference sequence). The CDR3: CASSRTTSTDTQYF. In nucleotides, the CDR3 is TGTGCCAGCAGCCGGACAACTAGCACAGATACGCAGTATTTT.

CDR3 protein: CASSSRLAGGSYNEQFF. CDR3 DNA sequence: TGTGCCAGCAGCTCCAGACTAGCGGGGGGCTCCTACAATGAGCAGTTCTTC. This rearrangement joins TRBV7-9 to TRBJ2-1, with 13 bases fitting TRBD2. CDR3 length equals 17 residues. Germline V CDR1 and CDR2: SEHNR, FQNEAQ (reference sequence). J lost 0 bases, V lost 4 bases, and 3 bases had no gene match.

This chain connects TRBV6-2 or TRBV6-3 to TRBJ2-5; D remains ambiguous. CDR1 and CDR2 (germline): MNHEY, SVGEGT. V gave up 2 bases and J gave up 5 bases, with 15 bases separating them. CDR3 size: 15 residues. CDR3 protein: CASSYGPFLEETQYF. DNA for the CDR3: TGTGCCAGCAGTTACGGGCCCTTCCTCGAGGAGACCCAGTACTTC.

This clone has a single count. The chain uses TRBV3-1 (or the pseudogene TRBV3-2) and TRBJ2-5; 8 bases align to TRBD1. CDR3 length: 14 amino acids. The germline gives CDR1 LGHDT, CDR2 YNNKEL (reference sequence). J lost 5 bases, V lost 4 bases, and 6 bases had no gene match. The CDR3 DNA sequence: TGTGCCAGCAGCCTCCGGACAGGGAAGGAGACCCAGTACTTC. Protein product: CASSLRTGKETQYF.

The CDR3 DNA reads TGTGCCAGCAGCCAACGGGGAAACTATGGCTACACCTTC. Its translation is CASSQRGNYGYTF. The chain is built from TRBV11-2 and TRBJ1-2, with D uncertain. The CDR3 has 13 residues. CDR1 and CDR2 (germline): SGHAT, FQNNGV. V lost 5 bases, J lost 2 bases, and 9 bases lay in between.

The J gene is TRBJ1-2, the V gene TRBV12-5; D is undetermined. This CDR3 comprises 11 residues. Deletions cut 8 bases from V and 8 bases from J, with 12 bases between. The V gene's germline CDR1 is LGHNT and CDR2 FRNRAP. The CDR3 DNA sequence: TGTGCTAGTAGAGGGCAGTTCGGCTACACCTTC. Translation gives CASRGQFGYTF.

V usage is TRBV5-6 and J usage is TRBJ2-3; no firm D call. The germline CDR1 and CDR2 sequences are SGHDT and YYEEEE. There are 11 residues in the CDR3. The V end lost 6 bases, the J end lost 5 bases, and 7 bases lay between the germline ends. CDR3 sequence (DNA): TGTGCCAGCACCTATAGAGATACGCAGTATTTT. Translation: CASTYRDTQYF. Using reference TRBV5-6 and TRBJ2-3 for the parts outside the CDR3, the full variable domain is DAGVTQSPTHLIKTRGQQVTLRCSPKSGHDTVSWYQQALGQGPQFIFQYYEEEERQRGNFPDRFSGHQFPNYSSELNVNALLLGDSALYLCASTYRDTQYFGPGTRLTVL.

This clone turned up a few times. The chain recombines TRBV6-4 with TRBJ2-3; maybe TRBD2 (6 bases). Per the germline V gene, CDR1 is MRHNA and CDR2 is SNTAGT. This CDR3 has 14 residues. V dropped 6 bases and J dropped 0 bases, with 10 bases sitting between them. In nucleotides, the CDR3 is TGTGCCAGCAGACTAAGCGGGAGCACAGATACGCAGTATTTT. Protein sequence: CASRLSGSTDTQYF.

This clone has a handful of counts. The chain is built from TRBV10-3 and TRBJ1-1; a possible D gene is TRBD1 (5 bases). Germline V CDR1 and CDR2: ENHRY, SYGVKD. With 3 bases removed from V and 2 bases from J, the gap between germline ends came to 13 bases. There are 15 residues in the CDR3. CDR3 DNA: TGTGCCATCAGTGATCACAGGTTTGACAACACTGAAGCTTTCTTT. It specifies CAISDHRFDNTEAFF.

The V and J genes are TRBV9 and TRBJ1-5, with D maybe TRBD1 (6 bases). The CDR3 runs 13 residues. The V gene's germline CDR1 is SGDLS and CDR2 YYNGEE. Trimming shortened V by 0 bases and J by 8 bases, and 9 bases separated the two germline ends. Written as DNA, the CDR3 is TGTGCCAGCAGCGTAGGGGACACAAAGCCCCAGCATTTT. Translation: CASSVGDTKPQHF.

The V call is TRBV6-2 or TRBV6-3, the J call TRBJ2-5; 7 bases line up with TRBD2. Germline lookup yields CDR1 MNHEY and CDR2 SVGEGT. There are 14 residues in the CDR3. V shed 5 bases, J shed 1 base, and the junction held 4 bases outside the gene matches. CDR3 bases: TGTGCCAGCAGTAGCGGGGCCCGCCAAGAGACCCAGTACTTC. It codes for CASSSGARQETQYF.

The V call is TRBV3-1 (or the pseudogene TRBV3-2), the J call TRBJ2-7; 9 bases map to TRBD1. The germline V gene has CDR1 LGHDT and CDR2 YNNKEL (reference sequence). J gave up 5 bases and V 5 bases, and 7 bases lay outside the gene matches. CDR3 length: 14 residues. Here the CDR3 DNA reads TGTGCCAGCAGCTCCCGGGACAGGGTCCACGAGCAGTACTTC. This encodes CASSSRDRVHEQYF.

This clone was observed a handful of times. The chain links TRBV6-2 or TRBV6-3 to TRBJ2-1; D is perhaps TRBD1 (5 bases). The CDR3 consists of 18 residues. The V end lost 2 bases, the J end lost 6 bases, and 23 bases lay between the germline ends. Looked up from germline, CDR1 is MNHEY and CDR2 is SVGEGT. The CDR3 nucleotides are TGTGCCAGCAGTTACCCGTCCGGACACGGACGAATAAGCAATGAGCAGTTCTTC. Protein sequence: CASSYPSGHGRISNEQFF.

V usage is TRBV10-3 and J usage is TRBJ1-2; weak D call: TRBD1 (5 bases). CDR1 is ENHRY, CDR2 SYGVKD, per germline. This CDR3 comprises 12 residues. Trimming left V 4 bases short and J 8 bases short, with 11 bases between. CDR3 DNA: TGTGCCATCAGTGTCGGTGCAGGGGGCTACACCTTC. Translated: CAISVGAGGYTF.

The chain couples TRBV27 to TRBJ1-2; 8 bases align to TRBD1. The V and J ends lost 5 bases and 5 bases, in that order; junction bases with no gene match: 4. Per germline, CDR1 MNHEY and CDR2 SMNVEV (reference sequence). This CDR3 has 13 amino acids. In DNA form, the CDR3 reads TGTGCCAGCAGTACCCGGACAGGGTATGGCTACACCTTC. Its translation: CASSTRTGYGYTF.

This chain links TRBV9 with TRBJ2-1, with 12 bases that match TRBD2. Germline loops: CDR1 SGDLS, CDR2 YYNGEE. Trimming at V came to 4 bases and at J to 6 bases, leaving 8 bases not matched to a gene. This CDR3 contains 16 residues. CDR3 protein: CASSQRGLAGPNEQFF. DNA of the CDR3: TGTGCCAGCAGCCAGCGTGGACTAGCGGGGCCCAATGAGCAGTTCTTC. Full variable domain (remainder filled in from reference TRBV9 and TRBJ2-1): DSGVTQTPKHLITATGQRVTLRCSPRSGDLSVYWYQQSLDQGLQFLIQYYNGEERAKGNILERFSAQQFPDLHSELNLSSLELGDSALYFCASSQRGLAGPNEQFFGPGTRLTVL.